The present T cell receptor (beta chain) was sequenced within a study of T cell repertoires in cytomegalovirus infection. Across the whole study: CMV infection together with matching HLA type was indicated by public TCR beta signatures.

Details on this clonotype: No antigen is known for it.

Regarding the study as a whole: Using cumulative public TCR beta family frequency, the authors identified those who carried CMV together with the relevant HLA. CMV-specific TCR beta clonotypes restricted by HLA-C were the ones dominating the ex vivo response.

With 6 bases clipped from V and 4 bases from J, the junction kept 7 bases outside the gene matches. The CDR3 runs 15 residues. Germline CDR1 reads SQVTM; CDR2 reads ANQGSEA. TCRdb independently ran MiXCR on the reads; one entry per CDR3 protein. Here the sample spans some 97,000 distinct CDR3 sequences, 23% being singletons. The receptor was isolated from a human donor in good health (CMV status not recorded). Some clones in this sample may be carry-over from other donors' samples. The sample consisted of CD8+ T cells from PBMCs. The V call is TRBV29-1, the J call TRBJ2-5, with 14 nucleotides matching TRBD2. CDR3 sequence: CSVPGLAGARETQYF. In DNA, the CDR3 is TGCAGCGTACCGGGACTAGCGGGAGCGAGAGAGACCCAGTACTTC.